Sequencing of this T cell receptor (beta chain) was carried out in a study of T cells in Graves' hyperthyroidism and ophthalmopathy. Germline-derived CDR1 and CDR2 are LNHDA and SQIVND (reference sequence). The CDR3 contains 13 residues. Trimming removed 3 bases from V and 6 bases from J, with 11 bases in between. TCR beta CDR3 regions were amplified from RNA transcripts. The primer set for the first-round RT-PCR of the TCR CDR3 was HTBI. TCRdb redid the calling of the multiplex PCR reads with MiXCR, one entry per CDR3 protein. The sample shows some 500,000 distinct CDR3 sequences, roughly 25% of them seen only once.

The chain joins TRBV19 to TRBJ1-1; D gene ambiguous. The sequencing sample was made of blood. The receptor's source is a woman in her thirties with Graves' ophthalmopathy. CDR3 amino acids: CASSIRAAAEAFF. CDR3 DNA sequence: TGTGCCAGTAGTATCCGGGCCGCTGCTGAAGCTTTCTTT.